This TCR beta chain was observed in a study of blood T cells in healthy people across ages. Alongside a J-beta primer mix, a sample-barcoded 5' primer served in a second PCR lasting about 7 to 12 cycles. TCRdb processed the 5' RACE reads anew with MiXCR; each CDR3 protein has one entry. The sample has 380,000 or so distinct CDR3 sequences, roughly half seen once. Whole-study results and caveats: Diversity estimates drawn from one million T cells were deemed underestimates.

Every sample yielded at least 6.5 million isolated PBMCs. This CDR3 is built from 14 residues. Germline CDR1 is DFQATT and CDR2 is SNEGSKA (reference sequence). The junction had 8 bases not matched to a gene; V was cut back by 6 bases and J by 6 bases. This clonotype came up a few times. Its antigen remains unidentified. The chain uses TRBV20-1 and TRBJ2-1; 10 nucleotides line up with TRBD2. This sequence was found in a man in his sixties in good health. The sequenced sample consisted of blood. CDR3 coding DNA: TGCAGTGCCGCTGCACTAGCGGGGCCCAATGAGCAGTTCTTC. Translating gives CSAAALAGPNEQFF.